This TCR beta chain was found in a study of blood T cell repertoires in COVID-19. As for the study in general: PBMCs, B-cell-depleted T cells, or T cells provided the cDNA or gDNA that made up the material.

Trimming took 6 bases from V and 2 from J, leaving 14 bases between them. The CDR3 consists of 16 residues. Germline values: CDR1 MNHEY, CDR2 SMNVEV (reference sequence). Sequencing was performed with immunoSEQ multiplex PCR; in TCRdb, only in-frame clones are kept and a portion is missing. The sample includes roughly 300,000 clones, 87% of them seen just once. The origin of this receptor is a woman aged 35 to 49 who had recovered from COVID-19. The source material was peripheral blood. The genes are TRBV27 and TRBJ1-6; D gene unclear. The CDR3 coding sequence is TGTGCCAGCAGCCCGGGGAGGTTAGCCTATAATTCACCCCTCCACTTT. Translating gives CASSPGRLAYNSPLHF.